The 13 T cell receptor beta chains presented below share a single source sample, sequenced in a study of shared clonotypes between healthy human individuals. Terminally differentiated effector memory CD45RA+ cells were left out of the naive CD8 fraction, which was CD45RO-negative and positively selected for CCR7. Data came from immunoSEQ multiplex PCR; TCRdb stores just in-frame clones and leaves some out. This table has 1.5 million to 2.5 million clones, approximately 95% appearing once. The sequencing sample was made of naive CD8+ T cells sorted from blood. The receptors were sampled from a man aged 18 to 35 in good health.

This rearrangement joins TRBV6-6 to TRBJ1-5; 11 bases are shared with TRBD1. Trimming at V came to 3 bases and at J to 4 bases, leaving 5 bases not matched to a gene. The CDR3 is made up of 16 amino acids. Per the germline V gene, CDR1 is MNHNY and CDR2 is SVGAGI (reference sequence). CDR3 loop: CASSYRWDRGNQPQHF. As DNA, the CDR3 is TGTGCCAGCAGTTATCGGTGGGACAGGGGGAATCAGCCCCAGCATTTT.

In this sample, this clone turned up a few times. The V and J genes are TRBV13 and TRBJ1-2; 7 bases match TRBD1. Looked up from germline, CDR1 is PRHDT and CDR2 is FYEKMQ (reference sequence). The CDR3 is 14 amino acids. V shed 1 base, J shed 5 bases, and the junction held 4 bases outside the gene matches. The CDR3, as DNA: TGTGCCAGCAGCTTAGAGGGGGCTCGGTATGGCTACACCTTC. Residues: CASSLEGARYGYTF.

This clone was seen a single time. The V gene is TRBV13, the J gene TRBJ1-2; 7 bases line up with TRBD1. V lost 6 bases to trimming and J lost 8 bases; unmatched junction nucleotides: 9. This CDR3 spans 13 amino acids. Germline V CDR1 and CDR2: PRHDT, FYEKMQ (reference sequence). The CDR3 is CASSTEQGRGYTF. In nucleotides, the CDR3 is TGTGCCAGCAGTACCGAACAGGGGAGAGGCTACACCTTC. Combining the CDR3 with reference TRBV13 and TRBJ1-2 gives the whole variable domain AAGVIQSPRHLIKEKRETATLKCYPIPRHDTVYWYQQGPGQDPQFLISFYEKMQSDKGSIPDRFSAQQFSDYHSELNMSSLELGDSALYFCASSTEQGRGYTFGSGTRLTVV.

J is TRBJ2-7 and V is TRBV11-3, with a tentative D call TRBD1 (5 bases). The germline V gene has CDR1 SGHNT and CDR2 YENEEA. The V gene lost 5 bases and the J gene lost 0 bases, with 11 bases spanning the gap. CDR3 size: 14 residues. CDR3 nucleotide sequence: TGTGCCAGCAGCCTTGGGGCGAGCTCCTACGAGCAGTACTTC. Its protein product is CASSLGASSYEQYF.

This chain connects TRBV7-9 to TRBJ2-3, with 7 bases fitting TRBD1. CDR1 and CDR2 from the germline V gene are SEHNR and FQNEAQ (reference sequence). The V segment lost 1 base and the J segment 2 bases; nucleotides outside the gene matches: 9. The CDR3 covers 17 residues. CDR3 coding DNA: TGTGCCAGCAGCTTAGAACTCGCAGGGGGTAACACAGATACGCAGTATTTT. This translates into CASSLELAGGNTDTQYF.

This chain joins TRBV25-1 and TRBJ2-5, with D unresolved. Germline values: CDR1 MGHDK, CDR2 SYGVNS. This CDR3 contains 14 residues. V dropped 0 bases and J dropped 2 bases, with 7 bases sitting between them. CDR3 amino acids: CASSEYVGQETQYF. The CDR3 bases are TGTGCCAGCAGTGAATATGTAGGGCAAGAGACCCAGTACTTC.

The J gene is TRBJ2-5, the V gene TRBV27, with a weak D call TRBD1 (6 bases). Germline V gene lookup returns CDR1 MNHEY and CDR2 SMNVEV (reference sequence). V was cut by 4 bases and J by 1 base, with 10 bases left in between. CDR3 length: 14 residues. The CDR3 coding sequence is TGTGCCAGCAGTTACCGACAGGCCCAAGAGACCCAGTACTTC. It codes for CASSYRQAQETQYF.

The J gene is TRBJ2-7, the V gene TRBV5-1; D is ambiguous. This CDR3 has 13 residues. Trimming cost V 4 bases and J 4 bases, with 12 bases left between them. Germline CDR1 and CDR2: SGHRS and YFSETQ. The CDR3 nucleotides are TGCGCCAGCAGCCCGCGGACCCTGTACGAGCAGTACTTC. Amino acid sequence: CASSPRTLYEQYF.

The chain uses TRBV2 and TRBJ2-2; D is uncertain. The CDR3 spans 13 residues. Germline CDR1 is SNHLY and CDR2 is FYNNEI. The ends were cut back, 5 bases at V and 9 bases at J, with 13 bases in the middle. DNA of the CDR3: TGTGCCAGCAGTCTGGCCCTGTCCAGGGAGCTGTTTTTT. Translation gives CASSLALSRELFF.

The chain combines TRBV4-3 with TRBJ2-5, with 7 bases aligning to TRBD1. Looked up from germline, CDR1 is LGHNA and CDR2 is YSLEER. With 0 bases clipped from V and 7 bases from J, the junction kept 14 bases outside the gene matches. This CDR3 is 17 amino acids long. The CDR3 spells CASSQDGQGERPRTQYF. CDR3 coding DNA: TGCGCCAGCAGCCAAGACGGTCAGGGGGAGAGACCCAGGACCCAGTACTTC.

The chain joins TRBV7-9 to TRBJ1-1; perhaps TRBD1 as D (5 bases). CDR1 and CDR2 (germline): SEHNR, FQNEAQ (reference sequence). Deletions cut 11 bases from V and 3 bases from J, with 13 bases between. This CDR3 comprises 12 residues. The CDR3 region has the DNA TGTGCCGCAGAGGGACGGTACACTGAAGCTTTCTTT. This sequence encodes CAAEGRYTEAFF.

The rearrangement links TRBV29-1 to TRBJ1-2; D is unclear. The germline gives CDR1 SQVTM, CDR2 ANQGSEA. V shed 3 bases and J shed 0 bases, with 8 bases lying between them. There are 13 residues in the CDR3. The CDR3, as DNA: TGCAGCGTTGATGACGGCACTAACTATGGCTACACCTTC. Amino acid sequence: CSVDDGTNYGYTF. Supplemented by reference TRBV29-1 and TRBJ1-2, the full variable domain reads SAVISQKPSRDICQRGTSLTIQCQVDSQVTMMFWYRQQPGQSLTLIATANQGSEATYESGFVIDKFPISRPNLTFSTLTVSNMSPEDSSIYLCSVDDGTNYGYTFGSGTRLTVV.

This clone has only one observation. This chain connects TRBV4-1 to TRBJ1-1, with 7 nucleotides matching TRBD1. The CDR3 spans 13 residues. V was clipped by 6 bases and J by 9 bases; unmatched bases: 10. Germline V lookup: CDR1 MGHRA, CDR2 YSYEKL. CDR3 sequence reads: CASSHLGGGQAFF. The DNA of the CDR3 is TGCGCCAGCAGTCACCTGGGAGGGGGCCAAGCTTTCTTT.